The 27 T cell receptor beta chains below were found in one sample sequenced in a study of early T cells in non-severe SARS-CoV-2 infection. TCRdb reanalysed the 5' RACE reads using MiXCR and keeps one entry per CDR3 protein. The sample yields more than 50,000 distinct CDR3 sequences, more than 9.5% seen once. Material for sequencing was whole blood. These receptors were collected from an adult who was a healthcare worker with PCR-confirmed SARS-CoV-2 infection or an uninfected control (not recorded which).

The CDR3 region is CSATDRVDGYTF. CDR3 coding DNA: TGCAGTGCTACGGACAGGGTGGATGGCTACACCTTC. The chain couples TRBV20-1 to TRBJ1-2; 8 nucleotides align to TRBD1. Germline V CDR1 and CDR2: DFQATT, SNEGSKA (reference sequence). CDR3 length equals 12 residues. The trim removed 4 bases at V and 6 bases at J, leaving 4 bases unmatched.

This clonotype was found many times. The chain carries TRBV7-9 and TRBJ1-1, with D unresolved. The CDR3 has 14 residues. V lost 1 base to trimming and J lost 3 bases, with 9 bases between them. In germline, CDR1 is SEHNR, CDR2 FQNEAQ (reference sequence). This chain's CDR3 is CASSLGEVDTEAFF. In nucleotides, the CDR3 is TGTGCCAGCAGCTTAGGGGAGGTGGACACTGAAGCTTTCTTT.

This chain connects TRBV7-2 to TRBJ1-2, with D unresolved. The CDR3 spans 14 residues. Germline CDR1 and CDR2: SGHTA and FQGNSA. V lost 2 bases and J 0 bases, leaving 7 bases between the germline ends. The CDR3 loop is CASSLTITNYGYTF. In DNA, the CDR3 is TGTGCCAGCAGCTTAACGATAACTAACTATGGCTACACCTTC.

The gene calls are TRBV12-3 or TRBV12-4 and TRBJ2-7, with D perhaps TRBD2 (5 bases). CDR3 length: 15 residues. V lost 0 bases, J lost 10 bases, and 19 bases lay in between. The CDR3 DNA follows: TGTGCCAGCAGTTTAGCGCTCGCGGGTTTGAGCGAACAGTACTTC. Translating it yields CASSLALAGLSEQYF.

This chain uses TRBV12-3 or TRBV12-4 with TRBJ2-3; TRBD2 agrees at 11 bases. V was clipped by 5 bases and J by 1 base; unmatched bases: 5. The CDR3 has 16 residues. The CDR3 region is CASSNSGLAGTDTQYF. The CDR3, as DNA: TGTGCCAGCAGTAACTCGGGACTAGCGGGCACAGATACGCAGTATTTT.

The chain joins TRBV4-3 to TRBJ1-1; no definite D call. CDR1 is LGHNA and CDR2 is YSLEER in the germline V gene. The CDR3 covers 15 residues. With 0 bases removed from V and 0 bases from J, the gap between germline ends came to 8 bases. CDR3 in amino acids: CASSQDWSVNTEAFF. CDR3 DNA sequence: TGCGCCAGCAGCCAAGATTGGTCGGTGAACACTGAAGCTTTCTTT.

Many counts were recorded for this clonotype. V and J are TRBV12-3 or TRBV12-4 and TRBJ2-7, with a tentative D call TRBD1 (5 bases). The CDR3 is 14 amino acids. The V end lost 3 bases, the J end lost 7 bases, and 16 bases lay between the germline ends. CDR3 in amino acids: CASSFSQGLREQYF. The CDR3 coding sequence is TGTGCCAGCAGTTTTAGTCAGGGCCTTCGGGAGCAGTACTTC.

This clonotype was picked up a small number of times. The chain is built from TRBV19 and TRBJ1-2, with a weak D call TRBD1 (5 bases). The germline gives CDR1 LNHDA, CDR2 SQIVND (reference sequence). This CDR3 spans 13 amino acids. The V end lost 7 bases, the J end lost 2 bases, and 11 bases lay between the germline ends. The CDR3, as DNA: TGTGCCAGTACCGTGACAGCAAACTATGGCTACACCTTC. Translation: CASTVTANYGYTF. Variable domain in full (rest from reference TRBV19 and TRBJ1-2): DGGITQSPKYLFRKEGQNVTLSCEQNLNHDAMYWYRQDPGQGLRLIYYSQIVNDFQKGDIAEGYSVSREKKESFPLTVTSAQKNPTAFYLCASTVTANYGYTFGSGTRLTVV.

As for this clonotype: Since a much larger clone is just one base distant, this may be a read error. The rearrangement links TRBV6-1 to TRBJ2-3, with TRBD2 as a possible D gene (5 bases). This CDR3 is 15 amino acids long. The germline V gene has CDR1 MNHNS and CDR2 SASEGT. The CDR3 protein is CVSTQSRTSTDTQYF. As DNA, the CDR3 is TGTGTCAGCACTCAGAGCAGGACTAGCACAGATACGCAGTATTTT.

This clonotype was seen ten or more times. The chain recombines TRBV12-3 or TRBV12-4 with TRBJ1-2, with 8 nucleotides matching TRBD1. This CDR3 spans 15 amino acids. V shed 3 bases and J 5 bases; nucleotides not matched to a gene: 8. The CDR3 nucleotides read TGTGCCAGCAGTTTCGACACAGGGGGAAGGTATGGCTACACCTTC. Residues: CASSFDTGGRYGYTF.

This clonotype came up a few times. DNA of the CDR3: TGCGCCAGCAGCTTGAGACAGGGTAGCACTGAAGCTTTCTTT. This codes for CASSLRQGSTEAFF. The rearrangement uses TRBV5-1 and TRBJ1-1; 7 bases fit TRBD1. The J segment lost 4 bases and the V segment lost 1 base, leaving 4 bases of the junction unmatched. The CDR3 covers 14 residues. Germline V gives CDR1 SGHRS, CDR2 YFSETQ.

This clonotype was seen ten or more times. V usage is TRBV7-2 and J usage is TRBJ2-1; the match to TRBD2 covers 9 bases. The CDR3 runs 15 residues. The J segment lost 1 base and the V segment lost 7 bases, leaving 5 bases of the junction unmatched. Germline V gives CDR1 SGHTA, CDR2 FQGNSA. The CDR3: CASTGGGGSYNEQFF. CDR3 DNA: TGTGCCAGCACAGGCGGGGGGGGTTCCTACAATGAGCAGTTCTTC.

In its sample, this clonotype was seen a few times. The V call is TRBV3-1, the J call TRBJ2-1; unclear D gene. With 1 base removed from V and 8 bases from J, the gap between germline ends came to 12 bases. CDR1 LGHDT and CDR2 YNNKEL come from the germline V gene (reference sequence). The CDR3 contains 14 residues. The CDR3 coding sequence is TGTGCCAGCAGCCAAGGTCACTCACGGGATGAGCAGTTCTTC. Protein sequence: CASSQGHSRDEQFF.

The chain carries TRBV7-9 and TRBJ2-3, with D unresolved. Germline V gives CDR1 SEHNR, CDR2 FQNEAQ (reference sequence). CDR3 length equals 11 residues. The ends were cut back, 4 bases at V and 6 bases at J, with 5 bases in the middle. CDR3 sequence: CASSSLDTQYF. In DNA, the CDR3 is TGTGCCAGCAGCTCTTTGGATACGCAGTATTTT.

This clonotype was recorded many times. The chain recombines TRBV20-1 with TRBJ2-1, with TRBD2 matching 13 bases. The CDR3 runs 14 residues. From germline, CDR1 is DFQATT and CDR2 SNEGSKA (reference sequence). V lost 6 bases, J lost 7 bases, and 6 bases stayed unmatched. In DNA, the CDR3 is TGCAGTGCGGTTACTAGCGGGGGGGCAAATGAGCAGTTCTTC. Translated, it gives CSAVTSGGANEQFF.

This clonotype has more than one count but fewer than ten. CDR3 residues: CASSARTRPPYEQYF. The CDR3 coding sequence is TGTGCCAGTAGTGCGCGGACTCGTCCCCCCTACGAGCAGTACTTC. The rearrangement links TRBV19 to TRBJ2-7, with D possibly being TRBD2 (5 bases). The V end lost 5 bases, the J end lost 2 bases, and 16 bases lay between the germline ends. The CDR3 covers 15 residues. CDR1 and CDR2 from the germline V gene are LNHDA and SQIVND (reference sequence).

Of note for this clonotype: This may arise from a read error, as a much more abundant clone is one base away. The chain links TRBV19 to TRBJ2-1; tentatively, D is TRBD2 (5 bases). Per the germline V gene, CDR1 is LNHDA and CDR2 is SQIVND (reference sequence). This CDR3 has 13 residues. The CDR3 DNA sequence: TGTACCAGTAGTAATCGGGACTACAATGAGCAGTTCTTC. Amino acids: CTSSNRDYNEQFF.

This clonotype has a handful of counts. The chain is built from TRBV27 and TRBJ1-4, with a tentative D call TRBD1 (6 bases). Trimming left V 5 bases short and J 3 bases short, with 13 bases between. The CDR3 has 15 residues. CDR1 and CDR2 from the germline V gene are MNHEY and SMNVEV (reference sequence). The DNA of the CDR3 is TGTGCCAGCAGTATGCGACAGGCTCCTAATGAAAAACTGTTTTTT. Translating it yields CASSMRQAPNEKLFF.

This clonotype turned up a few times. The chain is built from TRBV20-1 and TRBJ2-7; D is undetermined. The V gene's germline CDR1 is DFQATT and CDR2 SNEGSKA (reference sequence). The CDR3 loop spans 13 amino acids. Trimming removed 0 bases at V and 7 bases at J, with 13 bases between. DNA for the CDR3: TGCAGTGCTAGAGATCGGGTAGACCTTGAGCAGTACTTC. Protein product: CSARDRVDLEQYF.

This clonotype was observed a handful of times. The chain is built from TRBV7-3 and TRBJ2-3; D call uncertain. Between the trimmed V and J ends, which lost 5 bases and 1 base, there was a span of 19 bases. Germline V gives CDR1 SGHTA, CDR2 FQGTGA. This CDR3 has 17 amino acids. This CDR3 is CASSHPVGGGGTDTQYF. CDR3 in DNA: TGTGCCAGCAGCCATCCGGTCGGCGGTGGTGGCACAGATACGCAGTATTTT.

This clonotype occurred many times. V is TRBV19 and J is TRBJ2-1, with 10 positions matching TRBD2. V shed 4 bases, J shed 6 bases, and the junction held 6 bases outside the gene matches. The germline CDR1 and CDR2 sequences are LNHDA and SQIVND (reference sequence). The CDR3 consists of 15 residues. The chain's CDR3 is CASSRAAGGLNEQFF. The CDR3 DNA reads TGTGCCAGTAGTAGGGCAGCGGGAGGGCTCAATGAGCAGTTCTTC.

Only a few counts were recorded for this clonotype. V gene TRBV2 combines with J gene TRBJ1-2; D might be TRBD1 (5 bases). The CDR3 extends over 11 amino acids. Per the germline V gene, CDR1 is SNHLY and CDR2 is FYNNEI. The germline V and J ends were trimmed by 7 bases and 4 bases, with 7 bases remaining between them. The CDR3 protein is CASKGTYGYTF. The CDR3 DNA follows: TGTGCCAGCAAAGGGACCTATGGCTACACCTTC.

This clonotype was counted at least ten times. CDR3 in amino acids: CSVDGAEGYTF. The CDR3 coding sequence is TGCAGCGTTGACGGGGCGGAAGGCTACACCTTC. The chain employs TRBV29-1 and TRBJ1-2; TRBD1 is a possible D gene (5 bases). The CDR3 totals 11 residues. From germline, CDR1 is SQVTM and CDR2 ANQGSEA. Trimming took 3 bases from V and 8 from J, leaving 10 bases between them.

This clonotype has just a few counts. The rearrangement uses TRBV28 and TRBJ1-1, with a weak D call TRBD1 (6 bases). CDR1 is MDHEN and CDR2 is SYDVKM in the germline V gene. This CDR3 is built from 16 residues. Deletions cut 4 bases from V and 1 base from J, with 16 bases between. The CDR3 protein is CASSSHGQSKNTEAFF. DNA of the CDR3: TGTGCCAGCAGTTCCCACGGACAGTCTAAGAACACTGAAGCTTTCTTT.

A few counts support this clonotype. CDR3 DNA sequence: TGTGCCAGCAGCTTAGGCAGCACCAATCAGCCCCAGCATTTT. It specifies CASSLGSTNQPQHF. The V gene is TRBV7-2, the J gene TRBJ1-5; D call uncertain. V shed 1 base and J shed 3 bases, with 7 bases lying between them. The CDR3 is 14 residues long. CDR1 SGHTA and CDR2 FQGNSA come from the germline V gene.

This clonotype was observed a handful of times. The rearrangement joins TRBV4-3 to TRBJ2-2; 7 bases agree with TRBD1. This CDR3 spans 14 amino acids. Trimming at V came to 6 bases and at J to 2 bases, leaving 3 bases not matched to a gene. Germline V lookup: CDR1 LGHNA, CDR2 YSLEER. CDR3 sequence reads: CASRTGINTGELFF. The DNA of the CDR3 is TGCGCCAGCAGGACAGGGATCAACACCGGGGAGCTGTTTTTT.

The chain combines TRBV27 with TRBJ1-1; 9 bases align to TRBD1. Germline CDR1 reads MNHEY; CDR2 reads SMNVEV (reference sequence). Germline trimming cut 2 bases from V and 0 bases from J; bases unmatched to any gene: 7. The CDR3 is 17 residues long. The CDR3 reads CASSLRGTGSMNTEAFF. In DNA, the CDR3 is TGTGCCAGCAGTTTAAGGGGGACAGGGAGCATGAACACTGAAGCTTTCTTT.